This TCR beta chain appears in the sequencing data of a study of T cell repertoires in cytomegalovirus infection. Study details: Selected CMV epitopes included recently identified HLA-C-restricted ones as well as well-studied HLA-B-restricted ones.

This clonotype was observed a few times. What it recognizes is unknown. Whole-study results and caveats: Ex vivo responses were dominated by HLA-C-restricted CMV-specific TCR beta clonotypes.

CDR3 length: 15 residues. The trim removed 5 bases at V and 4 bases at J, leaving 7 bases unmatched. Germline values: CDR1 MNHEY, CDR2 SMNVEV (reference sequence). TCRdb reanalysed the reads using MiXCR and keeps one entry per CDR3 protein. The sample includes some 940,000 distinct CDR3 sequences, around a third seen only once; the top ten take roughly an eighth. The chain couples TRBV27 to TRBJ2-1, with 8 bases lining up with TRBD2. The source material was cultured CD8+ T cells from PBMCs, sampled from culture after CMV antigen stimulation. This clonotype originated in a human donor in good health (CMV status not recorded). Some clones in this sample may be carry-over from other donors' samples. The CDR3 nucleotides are TGTGCCAGCAGTACGGGGGGGGGACCTTACAATGAGCAGTTCTTC. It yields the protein CASSTGGGPYNEQFF.